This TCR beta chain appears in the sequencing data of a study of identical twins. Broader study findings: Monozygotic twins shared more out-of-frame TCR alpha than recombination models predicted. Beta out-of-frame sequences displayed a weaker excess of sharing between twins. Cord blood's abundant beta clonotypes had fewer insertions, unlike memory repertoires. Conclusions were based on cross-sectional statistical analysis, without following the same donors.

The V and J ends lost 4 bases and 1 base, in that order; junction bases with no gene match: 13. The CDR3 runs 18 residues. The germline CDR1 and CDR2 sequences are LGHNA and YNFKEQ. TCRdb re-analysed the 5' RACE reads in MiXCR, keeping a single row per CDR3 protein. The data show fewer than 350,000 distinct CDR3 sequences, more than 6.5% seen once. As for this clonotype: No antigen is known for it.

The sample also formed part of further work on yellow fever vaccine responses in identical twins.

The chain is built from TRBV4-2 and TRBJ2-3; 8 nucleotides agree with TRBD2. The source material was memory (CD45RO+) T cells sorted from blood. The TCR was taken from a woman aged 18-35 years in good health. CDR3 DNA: TGTGCCAGCAGCCCCGACGGGCGGGGGCGGGGGGGCACAGATACGCAGTATTTT. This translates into CASSPDGRGRGGTDTQYF.